The 17 T cell receptor beta chains given below trace back to one sample, sequenced in a study of T cell responses to AZD1222 COVID-19 vaccine. The method was immunoSEQ multiplex PCR; TCRdb's version includes in-frame clones alone and lacks a portion of them. The sample includes about 140,000 clones, about 92% of them seen just once. This specimen consisted of peripheral blood, obtained 28 days after the second AZD1222 dose. The receptors come from an adult who received the AZD1222 COVID-19 vaccine.

This clone has just one count. This chain uses TRBV7-2 with TRBJ1-2; D remains unclear. V shed 2 bases and J shed 5 bases, with 15 bases lying between them. The CDR3 extends over 15 amino acids. Germline V lookup: CDR1 SGHTA, CDR2 FQGNSA. In DNA, the CDR3 is TGTGCCAGCAGCTTAAATGCTATGCCCGGTTATGGCTACACCTTC. As protein: CASSLNAMPGYGYTF.

V and J are TRBV3-1 (or the pseudogene TRBV3-2) and TRBJ2-2, with D uncertain. The germline V gene encodes CDR1 LGHDT and CDR2 YNNKEL (reference sequence). V was cut by 4 bases and J by 7 bases, with 10 bases left in between. This CDR3 is 13 amino acids long. In DNA, the CDR3 is TGTGCCAGCAGCCCCGGGTGGGGCGGGGAGCTGTTTTTT. Translated, it gives CASSPGWGGELFF.

V is TRBV19 and J is TRBJ2-2; perhaps TRBD2 as D (6 bases). Germline CDR1 and CDR2: LNHDA and SQIVND (reference sequence). This CDR3 spans 14 amino acids. V was pared by 5 bases and J by 8 bases, with 15 bases between. The CDR3 loop is CASSVQTRTGELFF. The CDR3 DNA reads TGTGCCAGTAGTGTACAGACTAGAACGGGGGAGCTGTTTTTT.

This rearrangement joins TRBV12-3 or TRBV12-4 to TRBJ1-1; TRBD1 aligns across 7 bases. The CDR3 contains 13 residues. Germline trimming cut 6 bases from V and 1 base from J; bases unmatched to any gene: 2. The DNA for the CDR3 is TGTGCCAGCAGACGACAGGGGAACACTGAAGCTTTCTTT. It translates to CASRRQGNTEAFF.

The table lists this clone with a count of one. This chain links TRBV5-5 with TRBJ2-3; 7 bases line up with TRBD2. The germline CDR1 and CDR2 sequences are SGHKS and YYEKEE (reference sequence). The V gene end was trimmed by 0 bases and the J gene end by 5 bases; junction bases not matched to a gene: 9. The CDR3 covers 16 residues. CDR3 DNA: TGTGCCAGCAGCTTGGGATTTGGACTAGTGGTAGATACGCAGTATTTT. It specifies CASSLGFGLVVDTQYF.

The chain combines TRBV4-1 with TRBJ2-3; 7 bases are shared with TRBD1. Per the germline V gene, CDR1 is MGHRA and CDR2 is YSYEKL. The CDR3 runs to 15 residues. With 0 bases clipped from V and 2 bases from J, the junction kept 2 bases outside the gene matches. CDR3 coding DNA: TGCGCCAGCAGCCAAGAAGGACAGGCCACAGATACGCAGTATTTT. Translation: CASSQEGQATDTQYF.

The chain employs TRBV28 and TRBJ2-2, with 7 bases matching TRBD1. Per the germline V gene, CDR1 is MDHEN and CDR2 is SYDVKM. CDR3 length equals 15 residues. Trimming at V came to 5 bases and at J to 0 bases, leaving 3 bases not matched to a gene. The DNA of the CDR3 is TGTGCCAGCAGTGTGACAGGGACGAACACCGGGGAGCTGTTTTTT. Protein sequence: CASSVTGTNTGELFF.

The chain recombines TRBV29-1 with TRBJ1-2; no firm D call. Trimming cost V 3 bases and J 4 bases, with 12 bases left between them. The CDR3 runs to 13 residues. Per the germline V gene, CDR1 is SQVTM and CDR2 is ANQGSEA. CDR3 sequence reads: CSVDGDGPYGYTF. CDR3 coding DNA: TGCAGCGTTGATGGCGACGGACCCTATGGCTACACCTTC. Supplemented by reference TRBV29-1 and TRBJ1-2, the full variable domain reads SAVISQKPSRDICQRGTSLTIQCQVDSQVTMMFWYRQQPGQSLTLIATANQGSEATYESGFVIDKFPISRPNLTFSTLTVSNMSPEDSSIYLCSVDGDGPYGYTFGSGTRLTVV.

The rearrangement links TRBV6-6 to TRBJ2-7; 7 bases are shared with TRBD1. V lost 7 bases to trimming and J lost 3 bases; unmatched junction nucleotides: 15. Germline V gene lookup returns CDR1 MNHNY and CDR2 SVGAGI (reference sequence). The CDR3 is 16 amino acids. The CDR3 DNA follows: TGTGCCAGCAACAAATCGGACAGGCCCCCTTTCTACGAGCAGTACTTC. Its translation is CASNKSDRPPFYEQYF.

CDR3 DNA: TGTGCCAGCAGCTTAACAGGGAGTACCTCCACTGAAGCTTTCTTT. Translating gives CASSLTGSTSTEAFF. V and J are TRBV11-2 and TRBJ1-1, with a possible D match to TRBD1 (6 bases). CDR3 size: 15 residues. The germline CDR1 and CDR2 sequences are SGHAT and FQNNGV. Trimming left V 2 bases short and J 4 bases short, with 14 bases between.

The genes are TRBV11-2 and TRBJ2-5, with 11 bases fitting TRBD2. Germline V gene data show CDR1 as SGHAT and CDR2 as FQNNGV. The CDR3 consists of 16 residues. Trimming removed 4 bases from V and 5 bases from J; junction bases left unmatched: 9. CDR3 sequence (DNA): TGTGCCAGCAGCTACCAACCGGGACTAGCGGTCGAGACCCAGTACTTC. Its protein is CASSYQPGLAVETQYF. The full variable domain, with the rest looked up from reference TRBV11-2 and TRBJ2-5, is EAGVAQSPRYKIIEKRQSVAFWCNPISGHATLYWYQQILGQGPKLLIQFQNNGVVDDSQLPKDRFSAERLKGVDSTLKIQPAKLEDSAVYLCASSYQPGLAVETQYFGPGTRLLVL.

This chain uses TRBV25-1 with TRBJ1-2, with D maybe TRBD1 (6 bases). The ends were cut back, 1 base at V and 3 bases at J, with 9 bases in the middle. The CDR3 extends over 14 amino acids. CDR1 MGHDK and CDR2 SYGVNS come from the germline V gene. The CDR3 DNA follows: TGTGCCAGCAGTGAATCAAGGACAGACTATGGCTACACCTTC. Encoded protein: CASSESRTDYGYTF.

This rearrangement joins TRBV7-8 to TRBJ2-3; 10 nucleotides agree with TRBD1. Germline V gives CDR1 SGHVS, CDR2 FQNEAQ. The trim removed 4 bases at V and 3 bases at J, leaving 4 bases unmatched. This CDR3 spans 15 amino acids. For the CDR3, the DNA is TGTGCCAGCAGCTCAAGACAGGGGGCAACAGATACGCAGTATTTT. It specifies CASSSRQGATDTQYF.

This clone has a handful of counts. This chain joins TRBV3-1 (or the pseudogene TRBV3-2) and TRBJ2-7, with TRBD2 matching 9 bases. The ends lost 3 bases at V and 4 bases at J; junction bases unmatched: 22. This CDR3 has 20 residues. Germline V gene lookup returns CDR1 LGHDT and CDR2 YNNKEL (reference sequence). CDR3 coding DNA: TGTGCCAGCAGCCAGGGGGAATACCGACTGGCGGGAGGGAGGTCATACGAGCAGTACTTC. Residues: CASSQGEYRLAGGRSYEQYF.

The CDR3, as DNA: TGTGCCAGCATCTCCGGGACGGTCAAGACCGGGGAGCTGTTTTTT. It specifies CASISGTVKTGELFF. The chain uses TRBV28 and TRBJ2-2; D possibly uses TRBD1 or TRBD2 (5 bases each). Germline CDR1 MDHEN, CDR2 SYDVKM. Trimming cost V 7 bases and J 5 bases, with 17 bases left between them. CDR3 length: 15 residues.

The rearrangement links TRBV6-5 to TRBJ2-7; possible D gene TRBD1, 5 bases. The CDR3 loop spans 13 amino acids. CDR1 and CDR2 (germline): MNHEY, SVGAGI. V was pared by 10 bases and J by 9 bases, with 22 bases between. This CDR3 reads CATQQVTMFVQYF. DNA for the CDR3: TGTGCCACTCAACAGGTGACAATGTTTGTGCAGTACTTC.

The V call is TRBV7-9, the J call TRBJ1-1; no firm D call. The CDR3 spans 11 residues. V shed 3 bases and J shed 7 bases, with 6 bases lying between them. Looked up from germline, CDR1 is SEHNR and CDR2 is FQNEAQ (reference sequence). Here the CDR3 reads CASSLQVEAFF. The DNA for the CDR3 is TGTGCCAGCAGCTTGCAGGTTGAAGCTTTCTTT. The variable domain in full, with the rest retrieved from reference TRBV7-9 and TRBJ1-1, is DTGVSQNPRHKITKRGQNVTFRCDPISEHNRLYWYRQTLGQGPEFLTYFQNEAQLEKSRLLSDRFSAERPKGSFSTLEIQRTEQGDSAMYLCASSLQVEAFFGQGTRLTVV.